The rows below give T cell receptor beta chains drawn from one sample of a study of OX40 agonist ivuxolimab in advanced cancers. Repertoires were generated with immunoSEQ multiplex PCR, while TCRdb's copy carries only in-frame clones and drops some. The repertoire includes roughly 63,000 clones, approximately 86% of them detected once, and about 2.1% sits in the top ten. Here the sequenced sample was CD4+ or CD8+ T cells sorted from blood, taken in a trial of the OX40 agonist ivuxolimab. The origin of the receptors is an adult with an advanced solid tumor such as melanoma, head and neck, liver or kidney cancer. Both conserved end residues are part of each CDR3.

j_gene,v_gene,CDR3aa
TRBJ2-5,TRBV5-4,CASRLVGEETQYF
TRBJ1-5,TRBV25-1,CASSFPLWTGSQPQHF
TRBJ2-1,TRBV7-9,CASSFLVGEQFF
TRBJ2-3,TRBV2,CASSFFLDQAGTDTQYF
TRBJ2-1,TRBV7-8,CASSLVVGLAALRGNEQFF
TRBJ2-2,TRBV5-4,CASSLSKQGTGELFF
TRBJ2-5,TRBV6-5,CASSYTNRGTQETQYF
TRBJ2-5,TRBV30,CAWSTGGAKTQYF
TRBJ2-7,TRBV9,CASSVAQGNEQYF
TRBJ2-1,TRBV6-1,CASSEGAASYNEQFF
TRBJ1-5,TRBV6-1,CASSTQGHQPQHF
TRBJ2-2,TRBV9,CASRGGSRNTGELFF
TRBJ1-2,TRBV10-3,CAISLETGLNYGYTF
TRBJ1-5,TRBV29-1,CSVADTLNQPQHF
TRBJ1-6,TRBV2,CASINQGTLAGSPLHF
TRBJ1-1,TRBV19,CASTQQGRTEAFF
TRBJ1-5,TRBV10-3,CAISGGRSNQPQHF
TRBJ2-3,TRBV27,CASRREGRTDTQYF
TRBJ2-7,TRBV14,CASSQVGGVYEQYF
TRBJ1-2,TRBV10-3,CAISGIDRGGYTF
TRBJ2-1,TRBV5-6,CASSLAGLAGNEQFF
TRBJ2-1,TRBV29-1,CSVAALGLAGDYSYNEQFF
TRBJ1-1,TRBV11-1,CASRSDRNTEAFF
TRBJ2-5,TRBV20-1,CSALWETQYF
TRBJ2-3,TRBV7-6,CASSPQTLTDTQYF
TRBJ2-7,TRBV28,CASSPRLAGVFEQYF
TRBJ1-4,TRBV15,CATSSQGLGEKLFF
TRBJ2-5,TRBV5-6,CASSHGFSWGKEETQYF
TRBJ1-2,TRBV5-1,CASSANQDGYTF
TRBJ1-1,TRBV5-1,CASSLGLDENTEAFF
TRBJ2-7,TRBV6-5,CASSYSPRGGYEQYF
TRBJ2-7,TRBV5-1,CASSLEANSYEQYF
TRBJ2-2,TRBV6-1,CASRSAGELFF
TRBJ2-7,TRBV5-5,CASSPRVYEQYF
TRBJ2-3,TRBV28,CASSVLTDTQYF
TRBJ1-6,TRBV2,CASSEGNSPLHF
TRBJ1-4,TRBV28,CASRTGLDEKLFF
TRBJ2-5,TRBV4-1,CASSQVARKSQETQYF
TRBJ2-7,TRBV18,CASSPGGKREQYF
TRBJ1-2,TRBV7-8,CASSRIDRELHTF
TRBJ1-1,TRBV27,CASSPILGLKMGEAFF
TRBJ1-3,TRBV7-2,CASSLVMAGGNTIYF